This TCR beta chain was identified in a study of cytomegalovirus exposure and HLA in healthy donors. Study conclusions and caveats: An ancestry cluster, one associated with Asian ancestry, reportedly showed fewer N-insertions than the approximately 650-donor mean in a later analysis.

This CDR3 has 13 amino acids. CDR1 and CDR2 from the germline V gene are MNHNS and SASEGT. The J segment lost 4 bases and the V segment lost 7 bases, leaving 3 bases of the junction unmatched. It was with 60 Vbeta and 13 Jbeta primers that the PCR ran. Clones were read by immunoSEQ multiplex PCR, and TCRdb kept only the in-frame ones, dropping some. Altogether over 90,000 clones are present, around 79% being singletons, with the ten largest covering roughly 3%. Regarding this clone: Antigen: not known.

The chain couples TRBV6-1 to TRBJ2-1; TRBD1 matches 8 bases. Specimen: PBMCs. The clonotype originates from a female donor in good health and CMV-seropositive. CDR3 coding DNA: TGTGCCAGCACCGGACAGGGATACAATGAGCAGTTCTTC. Protein product: CASTGQGYNEQFF.